Each of the 30 T cell receptor beta chains below was sequenced from the same sample in a study of beta chain features in type 1 diabetes. Study-level results: When Type 1 diabetes patients were examined, their TCRB CDR3s proved moderately but significantly shorter in all four CD4+ subsets.

Expressed TCRB transcripts were sequenced after all isolated RNA was converted to cDNA. Method: immunoSEQ multiplex PCR; TCRdb's copy keeps in-frame clones and lacks some. The data contain about 120,000 clones, over 15% of them singletons. No antigens are known for them. Source material: central memory CD4+ T cells from blood. The receptors were sampled from a man between 25 and 39 years old with type 1 diabetes.

This rearrangement joins TRBV7-9 to TRBJ2-3; a weak D match, TRBD1 (8 bases). The CDR3 is 15 residues long. CDR1 SEHNR and CDR2 FQNEAQ come from the germline V gene (reference sequence). The germline V and J ends were trimmed by 6 bases and 1 base, with 14 bases remaining between them. DNA for the CDR3: TGTGCCAGCAGTTACAGGGGGGGTGGCACAGATACGCAGTATTTT. Translating it yields CASSYRGGGTDTQYF.

The rearrangement joins TRBV11-3 to TRBJ2-1; the D gene is possibly TRBD2 (7 bases). Looked up from germline, CDR1 is SGHNT and CDR2 is YENEEA. The CDR3 sequence is 17 residues long. Trimming took off 1 base at V and 0 bases at J, with 13 bases between the two ends. The CDR3 DNA reads TGTGCCAGCAGCTTAGGCGGGGGCGATAGCTCCTACAATGAGCAGTTCTTC. Its translation: CASSLGGGDSSYNEQFF.

The chain links TRBV5-4 to TRBJ2-3; D tentatively fits TRBD1 or TRBD2 (6 bases each). Germline V CDR1 and CDR2: SGHNT, YYREEE (reference sequence). This CDR3 has 17 residues. The V and J ends lost 0 bases and 2 bases respectively, with 16 bases between them. CDR3 DNA: TGTGCCAGCAGCTTGGCCGTGGGGGGCGCGGTCACAGATACGCAGTATTTT. As protein: CASSLAVGGAVTDTQYF.

This clone came up many times. V gene TRBV7-2 combines with J gene TRBJ2-7, with 7 bases that match TRBD2. The CDR3 runs 15 residues. The V gene end was trimmed by 5 bases and the J gene end by 2 bases; junction bases not matched to a gene: 9. In germline, CDR1 is SGHTA, CDR2 FQGNSA. The CDR3 is CASSRAPAGAYEQYF. The CDR3 coding sequence is TGTGCCAGCAGCCGAGCCCCTGCGGGGGCCTACGAGCAGTACTTC. Based on the CDR3 plus reference TRBV7-2 and TRBJ2-7, the full variable domain is GAGVSQSPSNKVTEKGKDVELRCDPISGHTALYWYRQSLGQGLEFLIYFQGNSAPDKSGLPSDRFSAERTGGSVSTLTIQRTQQEDSAVYLCASSRAPAGAYEQYFGPGTRLTVT.

The sample holds a few counts of this clone. This chain uses TRBV5-1 with TRBJ2-1; D gene ambiguous. This CDR3 contains 10 residues. Germline CDR1 SGHRS, CDR2 YFSETQ. V lost 9 bases and J 8 bases, leaving 9 bases between the germline ends. The CDR3 DNA reads as TGCGCCACCCTAGAAGATGAGCAGTTCTTC. This sequence encodes CATLEDEQFF.

In its sample, this clone was seen a few times. J is TRBJ2-5 and V is TRBV11-2; no reliable D call. The CDR3 length is 12 residues. Trimming stripped 3 bases from V and 5 bases from J, with 7 bases between. CDR1 and CDR2 from the germline V gene are SGHAT and FQNNGV. This CDR3 is CASSFMRETQYF. Written as DNA, the CDR3 is TGTGCCAGCAGCTTCATGCGGGAGACCCAGTACTTC.

This clone was observed a handful of times. The chain employs TRBV29-1 and TRBJ1-1, with 8 bases matching TRBD1. Looked up from germline, CDR1 is SQVTM and CDR2 is ANQGSEA. The CDR3 consists of 10 residues. V shed 5 bases, J shed 8 bases, and the junction held 1 base outside the gene matches. The CDR3 protein is CSVRDREAFF. In DNA form, the CDR3 reads TGCAGCGTTCGGGACAGGGAAGCTTTCTTT.

This clone was seen a handful of times. The chain combines TRBV29-1 with TRBJ2-3; D may match TRBD1 or TRBD2 (7 bases each). The CDR3 contains 16 residues. The germline V and J ends were trimmed by 4 bases and 4 bases, with 21 bases remaining between them. CDR1 SQVTM and CDR2 ANQGSEA come from the germline V gene. In DNA form, the CDR3 reads TGCAGCGTTGCAGGGGGGGAGACCATCAAGGCAGATACGCAGTATTTT. Amino acid sequence: CSVAGGETIKADTQYF.

This clone was recorded a few times. The chain carries TRBV2 and TRBJ2-3; D may be TRBD2 (5 bases). Germline assignment: CDR1 SNHLY and CDR2 FYNNEI. Trimming stripped 4 bases from V and 1 base from J, with 9 bases between. The CDR3 spans 14 residues. The CDR3 is CASSGGSRTDTQYF. CDR3 DNA sequence: TGTGCCAGCAGTGGAGGGTCACGCACAGATACGCAGTATTTT.

This chain uses TRBV29-1 with TRBJ1-4, with D unclear. The CDR3 runs to 13 residues. Germline-derived CDR1 and CDR2 are SQVTM and ANQGSEA. V was shortened by 5 bases and J by 0 bases, with 7 bases between the two germline ends. The CDR3 sequence: CSVRLPTNEKLFF. The CDR3 nucleotides are TGCAGCGTTCGTCTTCCAACTAATGAAAAACTGTTTTTT. Based on the CDR3 plus reference TRBV29-1 and TRBJ1-4, the full variable domain is SAVISQKPSRDICQRGTSLTIQCQVDSQVTMMFWYRQQPGQSLTLIATANQGSEATYESGFVIDKFPISRPNLTFSTLTVSNMSPEDSSIYLCSVRLPTNEKLFFGSGTQLSVL.

This clone was detected a few times. This chain connects TRBV11-3 to TRBJ2-7; D call uncertain. The length of the CDR3 is 15 residues. The V gene's germline CDR1 is SGHNT and CDR2 YENEEA. The ends were cut back, 0 bases at V and 0 bases at J, with 9 bases in the middle. CDR3 region: CASSLEGIDSYEQYF. DNA of the CDR3: TGTGCCAGCAGCTTAGAGGGCATCGACTCCTACGAGCAGTACTTC. Full variable domain (missing parts from reference TRBV11-3 and TRBJ2-7): EAGVVQSPRYKIIEKKQPVAFWCNPISGHNTLYWYLQNLGQGPELLIRYENEEAVDDSQLPKDRFSAERLKGVDSTLKIQPAELGDSAVYLCASSLEGIDSYEQYFGPGTRLTVT.

J is TRBJ1-6 and V is TRBV28; tentatively, D is TRBD1 (5 bases). CDR1 is MDHEN and CDR2 is SYDVKM in the germline V gene. V was trimmed by 6 bases and J by 1 base, leaving 13 bases between them. The CDR3 consists of 16 residues. The CDR3 DNA sequence: TGTGCCAGCAGAGTTTTCCAGGGATCCTATAATTCACCCCTCCACTTT. Translated: CASRVFQGSYNSPLHF.

This clone showed up just a few times. This chain joins TRBV29-1 and TRBJ1-1; D perhaps matches TRBD1 (6 bases). CDR3 length equals 11 residues. The V gene lost 4 bases and the J gene lost 5 bases, with 8 bases spanning the gap. In germline, CDR1 is SQVTM, CDR2 ANQGSEA. The CDR3 sequence: CSVAGQTEAFF. The CDR3 region has the DNA TGCAGCGTTGCGGGACAAACTGAAGCTTTCTTT.

CDR3 sequence (DNA): TGCGCCAGCAGTGACAGGAATTATGGAGGTAATGAGCAGTTCTTC. It yields the protein CASSDRNYGGNEQFF. V gene TRBV10-2 combines with J gene TRBJ2-1; maybe TRBD2 (5 bases). CDR1 and CDR2 from the germline V gene are WSHSY and SAAADI. Trimming took 3 bases from V and 7 from J, leaving 16 bases between them. The CDR3 is 15 amino acids.

The CDR3 reads CASSMGTSTGMFTYGYTF. In nucleotides, the CDR3 is TGTGCCAGCAGCATGGGGACCTCGACAGGGATGTTTACCTATGGCTACACCTTC. The chain uses TRBV9 and TRBJ1-2; 7 nucleotides agree with TRBD1. The CDR3 contains 18 residues. The V gene's germline CDR1 is SGDLS and CDR2 YYNGEE. Trimming removed 4 bases from V and 4 bases from J; junction bases left unmatched: 19. Using reference TRBV9 and TRBJ1-2 for the parts outside the CDR3, the full variable domain is DSGVTQTPKHLITATGQRVTLRCSPRSGDLSVYWYQQSLDQGLQFLIQYYNGEERAKGNILERFSAQQFPDLHSELNLSSLELGDSALYFCASSMGTSTGMFTYGYTFGSGTRLTVV.

The rearrangement joins TRBV2 to TRBJ2-5; D is unresolved. The CDR3 runs to 11 residues. V lost 7 bases and J lost 5, with 8 bases in between. The V gene's germline CDR1 is SNHLY and CDR2 FYNNEI. This chain's CDR3 is CASMVAETQYF. For the CDR3, the DNA is TGTGCCAGCATGGTGGCGGAGACCCAGTACTTC.

The sample holds a few counts of this clone. The V and J genes are TRBV30 and TRBJ1-2, with D unresolved. The CDR3 loop spans 14 amino acids. Germline V gene data show CDR1 as GTSNPN and CDR2 as SVGIG (reference sequence). The V end lost 2 bases, the J end lost 7 bases, and 17 bases lay between the germline ends. Written as DNA, the CDR3 is TGTGCCTGGAGTTCGGGTAGGGATAAGGGTGGCTACACCTTC. Amino acids: CAWSSGRDKGGYTF. The full variable domain, rest sourced from reference TRBV30 and TRBJ1-2, is SQTIHQWPATLVQPVGSPLSLECTVEGTSNPNLYWYRQAAGRGLQLLFYSVGIGQISSEVPQNLSASRPQDRQFILSSKKLLLSDSGFYLCAWSSGRDKGGYTFGSGTRLTVV.

CDR3 DNA sequence: TGTGCCAGCAGTCGGGACAGGGGTACTGAAGCTTTCTTT. This gives the protein CASSRDRGTEAFF. This sequence joins TRBV28 and TRBJ1-1, with 10 bases that match TRBD1. The junction had 2 bases not matched to a gene; V was cut back by 5 bases and J by 5 bases. This CDR3 spans 13 amino acids. Germline lookup yields CDR1 MDHEN and CDR2 SYDVKM.

The chain joins TRBV7-9 to TRBJ1-2; D perhaps matches TRBD1 (5 bases). The germline V gene has CDR1 SEHNR and CDR2 FQNEAQ (reference sequence). V lost 2 bases and J lost 4, with 17 bases in between. The CDR3 covers 16 residues. The CDR3, as DNA: TGTGCCAGCAGCTTAACATCAGGGATTTCGGGCTATGGCTACACCTTC. Residues: CASSLTSGISGYGYTF.

This chain joins TRBV6-6 and TRBJ2-3; 10 bases fit TRBD2. V was clipped by 8 bases and J by 1 base; unmatched bases: 9. This CDR3 has 16 residues. CDR1 MNHNY and CDR2 SVGAGI come from the germline V gene (reference sequence). DNA for the CDR3: TGTGCCAGCGGGACTAGCGTACTAAGGGGCACAGATACGCAGTATTTT. This sequence encodes CASGTSVLRGTDTQYF.

This clone has just a few counts. The chain combines TRBV2 with TRBJ2-7; D might be TRBD1 (5 bases). This CDR3 has 13 amino acids. The V gene's germline CDR1 is SNHLY and CDR2 FYNNEI. The germline V and J ends were trimmed by 3 bases and 2 bases, with 8 bases remaining between them. Here the CDR3 reads CASSEGRTYEQYF. CDR3 bases: TGTGCCAGCAGTGAGGGGCGGACCTACGAGCAGTACTTC.

The chain uses TRBV9 and TRBJ2-5; possible D gene TRBD2, 6 bases. The V end was cut by 4 bases, the J end by 7 bases, with 20 bases between. The germline gives CDR1 SGDLS, CDR2 YYNGEE. CDR3 length: 15 amino acids. The CDR3 nucleotides are TGTGCCAGCAGCCCCTACGCGGGGCGGACGGGGACCCAGTACTTC. Translation: CASSPYAGRTGTQYF.

The V and J genes are TRBV6-5 and TRBJ1-2, with unresolved D. V lost 5 bases to trimming and J lost 8 bases, with 18 bases between them. CDR1 is MNHEY and CDR2 is SVGAGI in the germline V gene. The length of the CDR3 is 14 residues. CDR3: CASSLRTESQGYTF. CDR3 sequence (DNA): TGTGCCAGCAGTCTTCGGACCGAAAGTCAGGGCTACACCTTC.

The gene calls are TRBV2 and TRBJ2-5, with D possibly matching TRBD2 (6 bases). The CDR3 length is 13 residues. V dropped 3 bases and J dropped 3 bases, with 8 bases sitting between them. In germline, CDR1 is SNHLY, CDR2 FYNNEI. CDR3 DNA: TGTGCCAGCAGTGAGGGGGAGGAAGAGACCCAGTACTTC. Amino acid sequence: CASSEGEEETQYF.

The chain joins TRBV2 to TRBJ2-3; no clear D gene. Germline-derived CDR1 and CDR2 are SNHLY and FYNNEI. Trimming pared 2 bases from V and 0 bases from J, leaving 6 bases between. This CDR3 is 14 amino acids long. The DNA for the CDR3 is TGTGCCAGCAGTGAATCCCGGAGCACAGATACGCAGTATTTT. Residues: CASSESRSTDTQYF.

This clone was found a few times. J is TRBJ2-1 and V is TRBV7-8, with D possibly called TRBD1 or TRBD2 (6 bases each). This CDR3 comprises 14 residues. With 7 bases removed from V and 9 bases from J, the gap between germline ends came to 19 bases. Germline CDR1 is SGHVS and CDR2 is FQNEAQ. This CDR3 reads CASIRDGGGGEQFF. CDR3 nucleotide sequence: TGTGCCAGCATCCGAGACGGAGGGGGTGGTGAGCAGTTCTTC.

The gene calls are TRBV5-1 and TRBJ2-5, with 8 bases that match TRBD1. The germline gives CDR1 SGHRS, CDR2 YFSETQ. CDR3 size: 14 residues. V shed 4 bases and J 4 bases; nucleotides not matched to a gene: 6. This CDR3 reads CASSRGTGGETQYF. CDR3 bases: TGCGCCAGCAGCCGAGGGACAGGCGGAGAGACCCAGTACTTC. Together with reference TRBV5-1 and TRBJ2-5, the CDR3 gives the full variable domain: KAGVTQTPRYLIKTRGQQVTLSCSPISGHRSVSWYQQTPGQGLQFLFEYFSETQRNKGNFPGRFSGRQFSNSRSEMNVSTLELGDSALYLCASSRGTGGETQYFGPGTRLLVL.

This clone was counted only a few times. The chain joins TRBV7-9 to TRBJ2-1, with TRBD1 matching 8 bases. CDR3 length equals 16 residues. CDR1 is SEHNR and CDR2 is FQNEAQ in the germline V gene (reference sequence). The junction had 15 bases not matched to a gene; V was cut back by 5 bases and J by 9 bases. The CDR3 region is CASSPQARQGLGEQFF. DNA of the CDR3: TGTGCCAGCAGCCCCCAAGCCAGACAGGGGTTGGGTGAGCAGTTCTTC.

This clone was detected a few times. The gene calls are TRBV7-2 and TRBJ2-5; no definite D call. Germline CDR1 reads SGHTA; CDR2 reads FQGNSA. The CDR3 extends over 14 amino acids. V was clipped by 6 bases and J by 5 bases, with 16 bases between them. CDR3 bases: TGTGCCAGCAGTCTCCTTCAGAGTTCGGAGACCCAGTACTTC. Translated, it gives CASSLLQSSETQYF.

The CDR3 nucleotides read TGTGCCAGCCCCGGGACTAGCGGACTCGAGCAGTACTTC. Protein sequence: CASPGTSGLEQYF. The chain is built from TRBV6-1 and TRBJ2-7, with 11 bases aligning to TRBD2. Germline CDR1 MNHNS, CDR2 SASEGT. CDR3 size: 13 residues. Losses at the gene ends were 8 bases for V and 6 bases for J; bases not matched to a gene: 6.